This T cell receptor beta chain was observed in a study of cytomegalovirus exposure and HLA in healthy donors. In this sample, this clone turned up once. The CDR3 covers 14 residues. The V and J ends lost 6 bases and 1 base, in that order; junction bases with no gene match: 6. Germline values: CDR1 MNHEY, CDR2 SVGAGI. 60 Vbeta and 13 Jbeta primers were used in PCR. Assay used: immunoSEQ multiplex PCR; TCRdb lists only in-frame clones, some missing. Of 100,000 to 150,000 clones in the sample, around 74% were seen once. The specimen was PBMCs. The rearrangement links TRBV6-5 to TRBJ2-7, with 7 bases that match TRBD1. The TCR comes from a woman in her 50s in good health and CMV-seropositive. The CDR3 reads CASSPGQDSYEQYF. CDR3 DNA: TGTGCCAGCAGCCCAGGACAGGATTCCTACGAGCAGTACTTC.